The clone carrying this TCR beta chain was detected a few times. The junction departs from the called germline gene at one end, perhaps through a read error. The data derive from a study of metastatic and nonmetastatic thyroid tumors. No treatment of any kind had been given to any patient before thyroid surgery. This CDR3 contains 13 residues. From germline, CDR1 is MNHEY and CDR2 SVGEGT. TCRdb re-clonotyped the PCR reads through MiXCR. The sample lists around 23,000 clones, approximately 22% occurring once. The receptor's source is a female donor with papillary thyroid cancer or a benign thyroid nodule (not recorded which). Some clones in this sample may be carry-over from other donors' samples. The rearrangement links TRBV6-2 or TRBV6-3 to TRBJ2-3; perhaps TRBD1 as D (5 bases). Sequences were obtained from tumor tissue. The CDR3 sequence: CASSYSFQGTKYF. CDR3 DNA: TGTGCCAGCAGTTACTCGTTCCAGGGTACGAAGTATTTT.